In this sample, the clone carrying this TCR beta chain turned up a few times. Its antigen is currently unknown. Since all of the isolated RNA was reverse transcribed, expressed TCRB transcripts were what got sequenced. Naive, central memory and regulatory T cell samples averaged around 3.8 million reads. Only in-frame clones appear in the TCRdb table, and some are missing; sequencing was by immunoSEQ multiplex PCR. The data hold around 400,000 clones, with about 16% observed a single time. This entry is derived from a study of beta chain features in type 1 diabetes. Findings of the study overall: The study found moderately but significantly shorter TCRB CDR3s in all four CD4+ subsets of Type 1 diabetes patients.

Post-sort purity exceeded 98% for all sorted populations. The CDR3 totals 14 residues. J was trimmed by 0 bases and V by 6 bases; bases with no gene match: 2. CDR1 and CDR2 (germline): SNHLY, FYNNEI. V and J are TRBV2 and TRBJ1-5; 7 positions agree with TRBD1. This clonotype was sampled from a woman aged 18-29 years in good health. Material for sequencing was naive CD4+ T cells from blood. The chain's CDR3 is CASRGTASNQPQHF. The CDR3 DNA reads as TGTGCCAGCAGGGGGACAGCTAGCAATCAGCCCCAGCATTTT. The variable domain in full, with the rest retrieved from reference TRBV2 and TRBJ1-5, is EPEVTQTPSHQVTQMGQEVILRCVPISNHLYFYWYRQILGQKVEFLVSFYNNEISEKSEIFDDQFSVERPDGSNFTLKIRSTKLEDSAMYFCASRGTASNQPQHFGDGTRLSIL.